This T cell receptor beta chain is drawn from a study of shared clonotypes between healthy human individuals. Points from the study as a whole: An effect of sequencing depth on clonotype sharing among donors was expected.

On this clone: Its antigen remains unidentified.

This CDR3 region has 15 residues. Trimming removed 0 bases at V and 3 bases at J, with 11 bases between. The germline V gene encodes CDR1 MGHRA and CDR2 YSYEKL. Authors' data handling: Quality scores were absent from the junction-only immunoSEQ sequences, so filtering differed. Profiled with immunoSEQ multiplex PCR; TCRdb holds only in-frame clones, not every one. V and J calls and clone size are those listed in that table; D and trimming were worked out from the DNA. The table has more than 90,000 clones, about two thirds seen once. The TCR sequence derives from a man aged 30 to 39 in good health. V and J are TRBV4-1 and TRBJ1-1, with D tentatively TRBD1 (6 bases). Material: memory CD8+ T cells sorted from blood. Subset defined: CD45RO+ cells pooled with CCR7-negative TemRA cells. The CDR3 nucleotides are TGCGCCAGCAGCCAAGATTACAGGGCGGACACTGAAGCTTTCTTT. It is translated as CASSQDYRADTEAFF.